Below are 13 T cell receptor beta chains sequenced from a single sample in a study of CD8 T cell repertoires and HIV-1 epitope variants. Clones were sequenced by immunoSEQ multiplex PCR, and TCRdb holds only the in-frame ones, with some missing. The sample records 80,000 to 95,000 clones, more than 65% being singletons. The sample taken for sequencing was uncultured baseline CD8+ T cells from peripheral blood mononuclear cells (PBMCs). These TCRs come from a male donor with HIV.

The chain links TRBV13 to TRBJ1-2; maybe TRBD1 (5 bases). This CDR3 has 14 residues. Germline V gene sequence: CDR1 PRHDT, CDR2 FYEKMQ (reference sequence). V lost 0 bases to trimming and J lost 4 bases, with 9 bases between them. For the CDR3, the DNA is TGTGCCAGCAGCTTAGGCCGGGGCTCCTATGGCTACACCTTC. It is translated as CASSLGRGSYGYTF.

In this sample, this clone turned up a few times. V gene TRBV4-1 combines with J gene TRBJ2-5, with 10 bases that match TRBD2. V lost 0 bases and J lost 0; bases outside the gene matches: 4. CDR1 and CDR2 from the germline V gene are MGHRA and YSYEKL. CDR3 length: 17 residues. CDR3 residues: CASSQDLAGANQETQYF. The CDR3 DNA sequence: TGCGCCAGCAGCCAAGATCTAGCGGGGGCCAACCAAGAGACCCAGTACTTC.

This chain links TRBV2 with TRBJ1-1, with a possible D match to TRBD1 (6 bases). From germline, CDR1 is SNHLY and CDR2 FYNNEI. V lost 7 bases and J lost 0, with 12 bases in between. The CDR3 spans 14 residues. The CDR3 here is CASTWTALNTEAFF. CDR3 in DNA: TGTGCCAGCACTTGGACAGCCTTGAACACTGAAGCTTTCTTT.

The chain has TRBV15 and TRBJ2-7, with no clear D. Germline V gene data show CDR1 as LNHNV and CDR2 as YYDKDF (reference sequence). CDR3 length: 14 residues. V lost 0 bases and J 3 bases, leaving 9 bases between the germline ends. In DNA form, the CDR3 reads TGTGCCACCAGCAGAGATCCCGGACGCTACGAGCAGTACTTC. This codes for CATSRDPGRYEQYF.

Turning to this clone: This may stem from a read error, because a much larger clone lies one nucleotide away. At the DNA level, this CDR3 is encoded by other sequences in the same sample as well. The chain couples TRBV5-1 to TRBJ2-7; 7 bases are shared with TRBD1. Trimming removed 4 bases from V and 2 bases from J; junction bases left unmatched: 6. From germline, CDR1 is SGHRS and CDR2 YFSETQ. The CDR3 loop spans 14 amino acids. The CDR3 region is CASSPGQGAYEQYF. The CDR3 DNA sequence: TGCGCCAGCAGCCCCGGGCAGGGGGCCTACGAGCAGTACTTC.

This clone appeared a few times. This chain joins TRBV28 and TRBJ1-2; 9 bases line up with TRBD1. Germline V gene sequence: CDR1 MDHEN, CDR2 SYDVKM. Trimming removed 6 bases from V and 8 bases from J; junction bases left unmatched: 7. The CDR3 has 13 amino acids. In DNA form, the CDR3 reads TGTGCCAGCAGGGTCCAGGGACAGGGAGGCTACACCTTC. Translated, it gives CASRVQGQGGYTF.

A note on this clone: One junction end does not reproduce the germline sequence, and a read error may be involved. V is TRBV14 and J is TRBJ2-1; no firm D call. CDR3 length equals 14 residues. Germline V CDR1 and CDR2: SGHDN, FVKESK. The CDR3 DNA reads as TGTGCCAGCAGCCAAGATCTGGGCTACGATGAGCAGTTCTTC. Translation gives CASSQDLGYDEQFF.

The chain combines TRBV19 with TRBJ1-5, with D perhaps TRBD1 (5 bases). Germline CDR1 LNHDA, CDR2 SQIVND (reference sequence). This CDR3 is built from 12 residues. Trimming pared 7 bases from V and 3 bases from J, leaving 7 bases between. This CDR3 is CASMDNNQPQHF. As DNA, the CDR3 is TGTGCCAGTATGGACAACAATCAGCCCCAGCATTTT.

This rearrangement joins TRBV28 to TRBJ1-5; D may be TRBD1 (6 bases). Per the germline V gene, CDR1 is MDHEN and CDR2 is SYDVKM. Trimming removed 6 bases at V and 4 bases at J, with 13 bases between. CDR3 length equals 14 residues. In DNA form, the CDR3 reads TGTGCCAGCAGACCGACAGGCGAGAATCAGCCCCAGCATTTT. It specifies CASRPTGENQPQHF.

This clone was detected only a few times. This specimen includes other DNA sequences encoding the same CDR3. The chain is built from TRBV10-2 and TRBJ2-7; D might be TRBD1 (6 bases). CDR3 length equals 12 residues. Trimming cost V 7 bases and J 1 base, with 8 bases left between them. Germline V gene data show CDR1 as WSHSY and CDR2 as SAAADI. CDR3 DNA sequence: TGCGCCAGCAAAACAGGGTCCTACGAGCAGTACTTC. This gives the protein CASKTGSYEQYF.

The chain combines TRBV6-1 with TRBJ1-3; D gene unclear. Germline-derived CDR1 and CDR2 are MNHNS and SASEGT. This CDR3 has 16 amino acids. V lost 0 bases to trimming and J lost 0 bases, with 9 bases between them. Written as DNA, the CDR3 is TGTGCCAGCAGTGAAGCGGGCCCAGGCTCTGGAAACACCATATATTTT. This gives the protein CASSEAGPGSGNTIYF.

This chain links TRBV10-1 with TRBJ2-7; TRBD2 matches 10 bases. The germline V gene encodes CDR1 WNHNN and CDR2 SYGVQD (reference sequence). V lost 6 bases, J lost 0 bases, and 5 bases stayed unmatched. CDR3 length: 15 residues. The CDR3 nucleotides read TGCGCCAGCAGCTCTAGCGGGAGTCTCTCCTACGAGCAGTACTTC. Its translation is CASSSSGSLSYEQYF.

The J gene is TRBJ2-5, the V gene TRBV28; 8 positions match TRBD2. CDR1 and CDR2 (germline): MDHEN, SYDVKM. Trimming at V came to 7 bases and at J to 5 bases, leaving 9 bases not matched to a gene. This CDR3 has 14 amino acids. The CDR3 sequence is CASMSSGRYETQYF. CDR3 DNA sequence: TGTGCCAGCATGTCTAGCGGGCGGTACGAGACCCAGTACTTC.